Sequencing of this T cell receptor (beta chain) was carried out in a study of early T cells in non-severe SARS-CoV-2 infection. For the study at large: Alpha and beta chains were unpaired, from unsorted whole-blood bulk RNA.

TCRdb re-called the 5' RACE reads with MiXCR, one entry per CDR3 protein. The sample has fewer than 85,000 distinct CDR3 sequences, about a sixth seen once. Per the germline V gene, CDR1 is ENHRY and CDR2 is SYGVKD. The CDR3 length is 11 residues. V dropped 4 bases and J dropped 1 base, with 2 bases sitting between them. This clonotype was seen more than once but under ten times. The clonotype originates from an adult who was a healthcare worker with PCR-confirmed SARS-CoV-2 infection or an uninfected control (not recorded which). Input material: whole blood. This chain uses TRBV10-3 with TRBJ2-7; the D is unclear. The CDR3 protein is CAISGSYEQYF. DNA of the CDR3: TGTGCCATCAGTGGGTCCTACGAGCAGTACTTC.